Listed below are T cell receptor beta chains from one sample, sequenced in a study of blood T cell repertoires in COVID-19. Profiling relied on immunoSEQ multiplex PCR, and the TCRdb table lists in-frame clones only, not all of them. This table has about 210,000 clones, around four fifths appearing once. The sample was peripheral blood. These receptor sequences come from a woman of 80 years or more with COVID-19, enrolled during active disease. Both conserved end residues are part of each CDR3. A D gene is named only where the DNA matches it firmly. Not every row has a clone size; where given, it reads once, few, many or a size class.

CASSLAEETQYF TGTGCCAGCAGCCTAGCGGAGGAGACCCAGTACTTC TRBD2 TRBJ2-5 - TRBV6-6
CAGNQGFQPQHF TGTGCCGGAAATCAGGGTTTTCAGCCCCAGCATTTT - TRBJ1-5 - TRBV28
CAIREGTANTEAFF TGTGCCATCAGGGAGGGGACAGCTAACACTGAAGCTTTCTTT TRBD1 TRBJ1-1 few TRBV10-3
CASSVGRVETNEKLFF TGTGCCAGCAGCGTAGGCAGGGTGGAAACTAATGAAAAACTGTTTTTT - TRBJ1-4 - TRBV9
CASSLVTGTAAYEQYF TGTGCCAGCAGCTTAGTAACGGGGACAGCTGCCTACGAGCAGTACTTC TRBD1 TRBJ2-7 once TRBV7-2
CASGLAGSGNTIYF TGTGCCAGCGGCCTCGCGGGGTCTGGAAACACCATATATTTT - TRBJ1-3 - TRBV11-1
CSASPGTEAFF TGCAGTGCTAGCCCGGGGACTGAAGCTTTCTTT - TRBJ1-1 few TRBV20-1
CASRTPITGSRETQYF TGTGCCAGCAGAACCCCCATAACTGGGAGCAGAGAGACCCAGTACTTC - TRBJ2-5 few TRBV11-2
CASSQARGAGNQPQHF TGTGCCAGCAGCCAAGCACGGGGAGCTGGCAATCAGCCCCAGCATTTT - TRBJ1-5 - TRBV3-1/TRBV3-2
CASSPIRETQYF TGTGCCAGCAGCCCTATCAGGGAGACCCAGTACTTC - TRBJ2-5 - TRBV11-2
CASSLAAAGLFF TGTGCCAGCAGTTTGGCGGCAGCTGGACTGTTTTTT - TRBJ1-4 - TRBV28
CASSPPPGQDYGYTF TGTGCCAGCAGCCCCCCACCGGGACAGGACTATGGCTACACCTTC TRBD1 TRBJ1-2 - TRBV7-2
CATVQGARGINSPLHF TGTGCCACCGTACAGGGGGCTCGGGGGATTAATTCACCCCTCCACTTT TRBD1 TRBJ1-6 - TRBV6-6
CASSYSFNGGANEQFF TGTGCCAGCAGTTACTCGTTTAACGGGGGGGCGAATGAGCAGTTCTTC TRBD2 TRBJ2-1 - TRBV6-5
CASSPQGGPNEKLFF TGTGCCAGCTCACCTCAAGGGGGCCCAAATGAAAAACTGTTTTTT TRBD1 TRBJ1-4 - TRBV18
CASTYRGLYAEAFF TGTGCCAGCACCTACAGGGGTTTGTACGCTGAAGCTTTCTTT TRBD1 TRBJ1-1 - TRBV6-5
CASSEGQGKSGYTF TGTGCCAGCAGCGAGGGACAGGGCAAAAGTGGCTACACCTTC TRBD1 TRBJ1-2 - TRBV7-3
CASSLILSTDTQYF TGTGCCAGCAGCTTGATACTGAGCACAGATACGCAGTATTTT - TRBJ2-3 - TRBV11-2
CSVEDLQGFYGYTF TGCAGCGTTGAAGATCTGCAGGGGTTCTATGGCTACACCTTC - TRBJ1-2 - TRBV29-1
CASSLAGGPANEKLFF TGCGCCAGCAGCTTGGCCGGAGGGCCGGCTAATGAAAAACTGTTTTTT - TRBJ1-4 - TRBV5-1
CATRQGRNTEAFF TGTGCCACAAGACAGGGACGGAACACTGAAGCTTTCTTT TRBD1 TRBJ1-1 - TRBV24-1
CASSFRGLTEAFF TGTGCCAGCAGTTTTAGGGGACTCACTGAAGCTTTCTTT - TRBJ1-1 - TRBV12-3/TRBV12-4
CASSETAGQPQHF TGTGCCAGCAGCGAAACGGCGGGTCAGCCCCAGCATTTT - TRBJ1-5 - TRBV7-9